These 7 T cell receptor beta chains originate from one sample sequenced in a study of blood T cells in healthy people across ages. A J-beta primer mix and a sample-barcoded 5' primer were used in a second PCR of about 7 to 12 cycles. TCRdb analysed the 5' RACE reads with MiXCR anew, one entry per CDR3 protein. The repertoire consists of some 880,000 distinct CDR3 sequences, with 35% to 40% occurring once and the leading ten covering 10% to 15%. The specimen was blood. These receptors all come from a man younger than 35 in good health.

This chain joins TRBV4-1 and TRBJ2-7, with 9 bases aligning to TRBD2. This CDR3 has 16 amino acids. V shed 0 bases, J shed 4 bases, and the junction held 7 bases outside the gene matches. The germline gives CDR1 MGHRA, CDR2 YSYEKL. The CDR3 DNA is TGCGCCAGCAGCCAAGAACCAGGACTAGCGTTGTACGAGCAGTACTTC. Amino acid sequence: CASSQEPGLALYEQYF.

This clonotype has just a few counts. The chain is built from TRBV20-1 and TRBJ2-5; 9 nucleotides line up with TRBD1. CDR1 and CDR2 (germline): DFQATT, SNEGSKA (reference sequence). The CDR3 runs 13 residues. The junction had 3 bases not matched to a gene; V was cut back by 3 bases and J by 4 bases. DNA of the CDR3: TGCAGTGCTAGTAAGGGACAGGGAGAGACCCAGTACTTC. Encoded protein: CSASKGQGETQYF.

Note on this clonotype: One junction end does not reproduce the germline sequence, and a read error may be involved. J is TRBJ1-3 and V is TRBV27, with D unresolved. Germline CDR1 is MNHEY and CDR2 is SMNVEV (reference sequence). CDR3 length equals 16 residues. Here the CDR3 reads CANSFEGPGPGNTIYF. In DNA form, the CDR3 reads TGTGCCAACAGTTTCGAAGGCCCGGGCCCTGGAAACACCATATATTTT.

About this clonotype itself: The junction departs from the called germline gene at one end, perhaps through a read error. The CDR3 spells CASSGQGVFGHTF. CDR3 bases: TGTGCCAGCAGTGGACAGGGGGTCTTTGGCCACACCTTC. The V and J genes are TRBV28 and TRBJ1-2; 10 bases map to TRBD1. The germline V gene encodes CDR1 MDHEN and CDR2 SYDVKM. CDR3 length equals 13 residues.

As for this clonotype: One junction end does not reproduce the germline sequence, and a read error may be involved. V and J are TRBV30 and TRBJ1-5; a weak D match, TRBD1 (5 bases). Germline V gene sequence: CDR1 GTSNPN, CDR2 SVGIG (reference sequence). The CDR3 is made up of 15 amino acids. The CDR3 spells CAWTLEADTNQPRHF. In DNA form, the CDR3 reads TGTGCCTGGACCCTGGAGGCGGACACCAATCAGCCCCGGCATTTT.

This clonotype was detected many times. The chain couples TRBV4-1 to TRBJ1-2, with D hard to call. Germline CDR1 is MGHRA and CDR2 is YSYEKL. V was cut by 1 base and J by 1 base, with 10 bases left in between. The CDR3 is 15 residues long. The CDR3 sequence: CASSQVTQSNYGYTF. Written as DNA, the CDR3 is TGCGCCAGCAGCCAAGTCACGCAGAGTAACTATGGCTACACCTTC.

This sequence joins TRBV6-5 and TRBJ1-5; unclear D gene. The CDR3 is made up of 14 amino acids. CDR1 and CDR2 (germline): MNHEY, SVGAGI. Trimming took 0 bases from V and 6 from J, leaving 9 bases between them. The CDR3 DNA reads as TGTGCCAGCAGTTACTCGACATATGGTCAGCCCCAGCATTTT. The encoded protein is CASSYSTYGQPQHF.